The 24 T cell receptor beta chains below all came from one sample that was sequenced in a study of cytomegalovirus exposure and HLA in healthy donors. The PCR ran on 60 Vbeta and 13 Jbeta primers. Only in-frame clones appear in the TCRdb table, and some are missing; sequencing was by immunoSEQ multiplex PCR. The table lists approximately 110,000 clones, roughly 80% of them singletons. Sequences were obtained from PBMCs. These receptors were taken from a woman aged 40 to 50 in good health and CMV-seronegative.

This clone has just one count. The chain uses TRBV6-6 and TRBJ1-6; maybe TRBD1 (6 bases). The CDR3 totals 14 residues. Germline-derived CDR1 and CDR2 are MNHNY and SVGAGI (reference sequence). The V end was cut by 5 bases, the J end by 6 bases, with 11 bases between. CDR3 in amino acids: CASSQQGTNSPLHF. The CDR3, as DNA: TGTGCCAGCAGTCAACAGGGAACTAATTCACCCCTCCACTTT.

The chain has TRBV19 and TRBJ2-7; 11 nucleotides agree with TRBD2. V trimming: 6 bases; J trimming: 7 bases; junction bases outside the gene matches: 11. This CDR3 has 15 amino acids. Germline CDR1 and CDR2: LNHDA and SQIVND (reference sequence). The CDR3 spells CASSLLAGGPLEQYF. CDR3 nucleotides: TGTGCCAGTAGCCTCCTAGCGGGGGGCCCCTTGGAGCAGTACTTC.

The rearrangement joins TRBV7-2 to TRBJ2-3; weak D call: TRBD1 (6 bases). CDR3 length equals 16 residues. Germline CDR1 SGHTA, CDR2 FQGNSA. The V and J ends lost 2 bases and 8 bases respectively, with 20 bases between them. This CDR3 reads CASSLWAGDRRVTQYF. As DNA, the CDR3 is TGTGCCAGCAGCTTATGGGCAGGGGACCGCCGCGTTACGCAGTATTTT.

This clone was seen a handful of times. The CDR3 is CASSITSGATYEQYF. In nucleotides, the CDR3 is TGTGCCAGTAGTATTACGAGCGGGGCCACCTACGAGCAGTACTTC. This chain uses TRBV19 with TRBJ2-7; 7 positions agree with TRBD2. The CDR3 covers 15 residues. Per germline, CDR1 LNHDA and CDR2 SQIVND (reference sequence). Trimming cost V 3 bases and J 2 bases; bases outside gene matches: 7.

This chain links TRBV7-8 with TRBJ2-1, with a possible D match to TRBD1 (6 bases). The V and J ends lost 4 bases and 8 bases respectively, with 21 bases between them. The CDR3 is 16 residues long. Germline CDR1 SGHVS, CDR2 FQNEAQ. CDR3 residues: CASSSRLDSLGDEQFF. In DNA, the CDR3 is TGTGCCAGCAGCTCCAGACTGGACAGTCTGGGAGATGAGCAGTTCTTC.

V gene TRBV11-1 combines with J gene TRBJ1-3; 7 nucleotides agree with TRBD1. V dropped 5 bases and J dropped 7; count of bases not matched to a gene: 8. This CDR3 spans 14 amino acids. From germline, CDR1 is SGHAT and CDR2 FQDESV (reference sequence). CDR3 sequence (DNA): TGTGCCAGCAGCCCCGGGACAGCCGCTAACACCATATATTTT. Protein product: CASSPGTAANTIYF.

The chain carries TRBV19 and TRBJ2-3; perhaps TRBD2 as D (5 bases). Germline V gives CDR1 LNHDA, CDR2 SQIVND (reference sequence). This CDR3 comprises 20 residues. Trimming stripped 6 bases from V and 2 bases from J, with 30 bases between. The CDR3 loop is CASRYRVASRRGPNTDTQYF. CDR3 nucleotide sequence: TGTGCCAGTAGGTACCGTGTGGCTAGCCGACGAGGGCCCAACACAGATACGCAGTATTTT. Complete variable domain (other parts from reference TRBV19 and TRBJ2-3): DGGITQSPKYLFRKEGQNVTLSCEQNLNHDAMYWYRQDPGQGLRLIYYSQIVNDFQKGDIAEGYSVSREKKESFPLTVTSAQKNPTAFYLCASRYRVASRRGPNTDTQYFGPGTRLTVL.

The chain employs TRBV28 and TRBJ2-3; 7 bases align to TRBD2. The CDR3 spans 17 residues. V shed 7 bases and J 0 bases; nucleotides not matched to a gene: 13. Germline-derived CDR1 and CDR2 are MDHEN and SYDVKM. The CDR3 loop reads CASKITGGGVSTDTQYF. In nucleotides, the CDR3 is TGTGCCAGCAAGATTACGGGAGGCGGAGTTAGCACAGATACGCAGTATTTT.

In this sample, this clone turned up a few times. The J gene is TRBJ2-7, the V gene TRBV6-1, with 10 bases lining up with TRBD1. This CDR3 comprises 16 residues. CDR1 and CDR2 from the germline V gene are MNHNS and SASEGT. V shed 1 base and J 2 bases; nucleotides not matched to a gene: 5. The CDR3 sequence: CASSEEAGTGAYEQYF. The CDR3 region has the DNA TGTGCCAGCAGTGAAGAGGCTGGGACAGGGGCCTACGAGCAGTACTTC.

The CDR3 DNA reads TGCGCCAGCAGCCAAGATCTAGCTTCGACCTACGAGCAGTACTTC. Its protein is CASSQDLASTYEQYF. The chain has TRBV4-3 and TRBJ2-7; TRBD2 might be the D (5 bases). Germline assignment: CDR1 LGHNA and CDR2 YSLEER. The CDR3 runs to 15 residues. Trimming left V 0 bases short and J 2 bases short, with 11 bases between.

The V gene is TRBV7-2, the J gene TRBJ1-3; D perhaps matches TRBD1 (5 bases). The germline V gene encodes CDR1 SGHTA and CDR2 FQGNSA. The CDR3 consists of 15 residues. The V end was cut by 2 bases, the J end by 3 bases, with 11 bases between. The CDR3 bases are TGTGCCAGCAGCTTATACCCGGGGGTTGGAAACACCATATATTTT. This gives the protein CASSLYPGVGNTIYF.

CDR3 loop: CASSFAGVGNEQYF. CDR3 in DNA: TGTGCCAGCAGCTTCGCAGGGGTGGGCAACGAGCAGTACTTC. The chain employs TRBV5-4 and TRBJ2-7, with D tentatively TRBD1 (6 bases). V lost 2 bases, J lost 5 bases, and 14 bases lay in between. This CDR3 is 14 amino acids long. Germline-derived CDR1 and CDR2 are SGHNT and YYREEE (reference sequence).

The chain has TRBV7-2 and TRBJ1-2; D might be TRBD1 (6 bases). The CDR3 is 13 residues long. The V and J ends lost 5 bases and 8 bases respectively, with 15 bases between them. Germline V lookup: CDR1 SGHTA, CDR2 FQGNSA. CDR3 DNA sequence: TGTGCCAGCAGCCTCAACAGGGCACTCGGCTACACCTTC. Protein: CASSLNRALGYTF. Based on the CDR3 plus reference TRBV7-2 and TRBJ1-2, the full variable domain is GAGVSQSPSNKVTEKGKDVELRCDPISGHTALYWYRQSLGQGLEFLIYFQGNSAPDKSGLPSDRFSAERTGGSVSTLTIQRTQQEDSAVYLCASSLNRALGYTFGSGTRLTVV.

V usage is TRBV7-2 and J usage is TRBJ2-1, with 10 bases lining up with TRBD2. The length of the CDR3 is 16 residues. Trimming cost V 1 base and J 4 bases; bases outside gene matches: 4. Per germline, CDR1 SGHTA and CDR2 FQGNSA. The CDR3 is CASSLGELAGYNEQFF. The CDR3, as DNA: TGTGCCAGCAGCTTAGGTGAACTAGCGGGGTACAATGAGCAGTTCTTC.

The rearrangement uses TRBV27 and TRBJ2-1, with a tentative D call TRBD2 (5 bases). Germline loops: CDR1 MNHEY, CDR2 SMNVEV (reference sequence). CDR3 size: 13 residues. V was shortened by 8 bases and J by 3 bases, with 11 bases between the two germline ends. The DNA of the CDR3 is TGTGCCAGCGGCCAAACTAGCTACAATGAGCAGTTCTTC. Protein product: CASGQTSYNEQFF.

About this clone: This likely reflects a read error, since a far larger clone is one base away. The rearrangement uses TRBV27 and TRBJ1-1; a weak D match, TRBD1 (5 bases). Germline V gene lookup returns CDR1 MNHEY and CDR2 SMNVEV (reference sequence). The CDR3 has 13 amino acids. Trimming shortened V by 3 bases and J by 5 bases, and 10 bases separated the two germline ends. The chain's CDR3 is CASSFRGRTEAFF. The CDR3 nucleotides read TGTGCCAGCAGTTTTCGGGGGAGGACTGAAGCTTTCTTT.

The V and J genes are TRBV5-6 and TRBJ2-5, with D possibly matching TRBD1 (8 bases). The J call may be wrong; the DNA end is better matched by TRBJ2-7. This CDR3 comprises 15 residues. The germline CDR1 and CDR2 sequences are SGHDT and YYEEEE. CDR3 DNA: TGTGCCAGCAGCGCGACAGGGGAGGGGGGCTACGAGCAGTACTTC. This sequence encodes CASSATGEGGYEQYF.

In DNA, the CDR3 is TGTGCCAGCAGCCCAGGGGTGTCCCACTACGAGCAGTACTTC. This codes for CASSPGVSHYEQYF. This chain joins TRBV7-6 and TRBJ2-7; tentatively, D is TRBD1 (6 bases). The germline V gene encodes CDR1 SGHVS and CDR2 FNYEAQ. The CDR3 spans 14 residues. The V gene lost 5 bases and the J gene lost 3 bases, with 14 bases spanning the gap.

The chain links TRBV6-1 to TRBJ2-3; a possible D gene is TRBD1 (5 bases). From germline, CDR1 is MNHNS and CDR2 SASEGT. The ends were cut back, 6 bases at V and 3 bases at J, with 13 bases in the middle. The CDR3 consists of 14 residues. The CDR3 bases are TGTGCCAGCAGGGTAGGATCAGGGACAGATACGCAGTATTTT. This gives the protein CASRVGSGTDTQYF.

Only one count was recorded for this clone. The rearrangement joins TRBV7-8 to TRBJ1-1; D is perhaps TRBD1 (5 bases). The CDR3 consists of 15 residues. Germline CDR1 is SGHVS and CDR2 is FQNEAQ. Between the trimmed V and J ends, which lost 1 base and 4 bases, there was a span of 13 bases. The CDR3: CASSLGSRGGTEAFF. The DNA for the CDR3 is TGTGCCAGCAGCTTAGGGTCGCGGGGGGGCACTGAAGCTTTCTTT.

The V call is TRBV5-1, the J call TRBJ1-2, with D unresolved. The CDR3 is 14 residues long. The V gene's germline CDR1 is SGHRS and CDR2 YFSETQ. V gave up 0 bases and J gave up 3 bases, with 9 bases separating them. Written as DNA, the CDR3 is TGCGCCAGCAGCTTGGCCTACGAGGACTATGGCTACACCTTC. Amino acids: CASSLAYEDYGYTF. The full variable domain, rest sourced from reference TRBV5-1 and TRBJ1-2, is KAGVTQTPRYLIKTRGQQVTLSCSPISGHRSVSWYQQTPGQGLQFLFEYFSETQRNKGNFPGRFSGRQFSNSRSEMNVSTLELGDSALYLCASSLAYEDYGYTFGSGTRLTVV.

J is TRBJ2-5 and V is TRBV7-7; D perhaps matches TRBD2 (6 bases). The CDR3 is 15 amino acids. Trimming cost V 5 bases and J 1 base, with 14 bases left between them. Germline lookup yields CDR1 SSHAT and CDR2 FNYEAQ (reference sequence). The CDR3 loop reads CASSRGLQPQETQYF. As DNA, the CDR3 is TGTGCCAGCAGCCGGGGACTCCAACCCCAAGAGACCCAGTACTTC.

This clone has only one observation. CDR3 in DNA: TGTGCCAGCAGCTCCCTCAACACCATATATTTT. It encodes CASSSLNTIYF. The J gene is TRBJ1-3, the V gene TRBV11-2; D is undetermined. Germline CDR1 reads SGHAT; CDR2 reads FQNNGV. V was pared by 4 bases and J by 7 bases, with 5 bases between. The CDR3 loop spans 11 amino acids.

This clone is a singleton in its sample. The chain recombines TRBV2 with TRBJ1-6; the match to TRBD1 covers 9 bases. V gave up 5 bases and J gave up 10 bases; unmatched junction bases: 6. The germline V gene encodes CDR1 SNHLY and CDR2 FYNNEI. The CDR3 has 14 residues. As DNA, the CDR3 is TGTGCCAGCAGTCTGACAGGGGGGCAATCACCCCTCCACTTT. Translation: CASSLTGGQSPLHF.